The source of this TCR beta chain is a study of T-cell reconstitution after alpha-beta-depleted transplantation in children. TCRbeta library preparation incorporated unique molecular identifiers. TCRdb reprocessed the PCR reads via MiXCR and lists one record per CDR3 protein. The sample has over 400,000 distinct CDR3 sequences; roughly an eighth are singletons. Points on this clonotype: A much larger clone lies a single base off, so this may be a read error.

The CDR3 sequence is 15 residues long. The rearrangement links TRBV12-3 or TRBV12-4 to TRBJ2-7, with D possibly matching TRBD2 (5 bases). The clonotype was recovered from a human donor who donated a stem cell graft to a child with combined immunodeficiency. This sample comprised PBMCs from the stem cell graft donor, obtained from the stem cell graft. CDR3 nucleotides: TGTGCCAACAGTCTAGATATCGGGATCTGGAACGAGCAGTACTTC. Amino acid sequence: CANSLDIGIWNEQYF.